These 30 T cell receptor beta chains came from one sample sequenced in a study of blood T cell repertoires in COVID-19. TCRdb keeps only in-frame clones here, not all; method: immunoSEQ multiplex PCR. This sample yields 110,000 to 150,000 clones, of which more than 65% are seen a single time; 4.2% belongs to the top ten. The specimen was peripheral blood. These TCRs come from a man between 60 and 75 years old with acute or convalescent COVID-19.

The genes are TRBV20-1 and TRBJ2-5; no clear D gene. The CDR3 is 16 residues long. The V and J ends lost 3 bases and 8 bases respectively, with 25 bases between them. Germline CDR1 reads DFQATT; CDR2 reads SNEGSKA (reference sequence). The CDR3 DNA is TGCAGTGCTAGTACATTCTTTTCGACTCCCGGAGATACCCAGTACTTC. Translated: CSASTFFSTPGDTQYF.

V gene TRBV19 combines with J gene TRBJ2-3, with 12 bases fitting TRBD2. This CDR3 comprises 16 residues. Germline CDR1 LNHDA, CDR2 SQIVND (reference sequence). Germline trimming cut 5 bases from V and 5 bases from J; bases unmatched to any gene: 8. The CDR3 nucleotides read TGTGCCAGTAGTGTTTCTAGCGGGAGGGCCGAAGATACGCAGTATTTT. Its protein is CASSVSSGRAEDTQYF.

CDR3 in amino acids: CAIVPGQGIAEQYF. As DNA, the CDR3 is TGTGCCATCGTACCAGGACAGGGAATTGCCGAGCAGTACTTC. The rearrangement links TRBV21-1 to TRBJ2-7; the D call of TRBD1 is as the table states it, not checked on the DNA. TRBV21-1 has pseudogene status. The CDR3 consists of 14 residues.

This sequence joins TRBV15 and TRBJ1-1; D is undetermined. CDR1 LNHNV and CDR2 YYDKDF come from the germline V gene (reference sequence). Trimming left V 0 bases short and J 4 bases short, with 12 bases between. This CDR3 is 15 amino acids long. The CDR3 nucleotides are TGTGCCACCAGCAGAGATGTGGTGGAGATCACTGAAGCTTTCTTT. Translating it yields CATSRDVVEITEAFF.

The chain is built from TRBV30 and TRBJ1-1; perhaps TRBD1 as D (5 bases). The CDR3 is made up of 13 amino acids. V lost 6 bases, J lost 9 bases, and 20 bases lay in between. Germline V CDR1 and CDR2: GTSNPN, SVGIG (reference sequence). CDR3 sequence (DNA): TGTGCCTGCACTCCCCAGGGACGCGGGAAAGCTTTCTTT. Protein: CACTPQGRGKAFF.

The DNA for the CDR3 is TGCAGCGTGCAGACAGGGGGTGATTCACCCCTCCACTTT. Residues: CSVQTGGDSPLHF. The V call is TRBV29-1, the J call TRBJ1-6; 9 nucleotides match TRBD1. There are 13 residues in the CDR3. V dropped 6 bases and J dropped 8; count of bases not matched to a gene: 5. Germline CDR1 SQVTM, CDR2 ANQGSEA.

The genes are TRBV29-1 and TRBJ2-1; 7 bases map to TRBD1. V lost 4 bases to trimming and J lost 3 bases; unmatched junction nucleotides: 3. Germline V gene sequence: CDR1 SQVTM, CDR2 ANQGSEA. The CDR3 runs to 13 residues. The CDR3 loop is CSVGRDSYNEQFF. In nucleotides, the CDR3 is TGCAGCGTTGGACGGGACAGCTACAATGAGCAGTTCTTC.

J is TRBJ2-7 and V is TRBV6-2 or TRBV6-3, with 8 bases aligning to TRBD1. The CDR3 consists of 15 residues. Germline CDR1 is MNHEY and CDR2 is SVGEGT. Trimming cost V 0 bases and J 3 bases; bases outside gene matches: 4. DNA for the CDR3: TGTGCCAGCAGTTACTCGCGGGACAGGAACTACGAGCAGTACTTC. Its protein product is CASSYSRDRNYEQYF.

The chain joins TRBV7-2 to TRBJ2-2; 7 nucleotides align to TRBD1. The CDR3 is 15 residues long. Germline V gene lookup returns CDR1 SGHTA and CDR2 FQGNSA. The trim removed 5 bases at V and 9 bases at J, leaving 12 bases unmatched. CDR3 sequence (DNA): TGTGCCAGCAGCAGTACGGGACAGCGCTTCTGGGAGCTGTTTTTT. Translation: CASSSTGQRFWELFF.

This clone has just a few counts. This chain joins TRBV4-2 and TRBJ2-6; tentatively, D is TRBD1 (5 bases). Trimming removed 4 bases at V and 2 bases at J, with 12 bases between. CDR3 size: 16 residues. Germline assignment: CDR1 LGHNA and CDR2 YNFKEQ. This CDR3 is CASSPGAGTGANVLTF. CDR3 nucleotides: TGTGCCAGCAGCCCAGGTGCAGGGACTGGGGCCAACGTCCTGACTTTC.

This CDR3 reads CASSGLAGESEQFF. The CDR3 DNA reads as TGTGCCAGCAGTGGGCTAGCGGGAGAAAGTGAGCAGTTCTTC. This chain connects TRBV2 to TRBJ2-1, with 10 bases lining up with TRBD2. After removal of 4 bases from V and 9 bases from J, the junction contained 6 bases not matched to a gene. This CDR3 has 14 amino acids. The germline V gene has CDR1 SNHLY and CDR2 FYNNEI.

The chain joins TRBV5-1 to TRBJ2-2, with TRBD1 as a possible D gene (5 bases). V was cut by 7 bases and J by 6 bases, with 16 bases left in between. This CDR3 comprises 14 residues. Germline CDR1 and CDR2: SGHRS and YFSETQ. The chain's CDR3 is CASRQTPMAGELFF. The CDR3 coding sequence is TGCGCCAGCCGACAGACCCCTATGGCCGGGGAGCTGTTTTTT.

The CDR3 nucleotides read TGTGCCAGCAGCTTAGACCCACAGTACGAGCAGTACTTC. It is translated as CASSLDPQYEQYF. V and J are TRBV11-2 and TRBJ2-7; D is undetermined. The V end was cut by 0 bases, the J end by 4 bases, with 7 bases between. Germline V gene sequence: CDR1 SGHAT, CDR2 FQNNGV. This CDR3 is 13 amino acids long.

The rearrangement uses TRBV3-1 (or the pseudogene TRBV3-2) and TRBJ2-1, with 10 positions matching TRBD2. The CDR3 has 13 residues. The V gene end was trimmed by 7 bases and the J gene end by 6 bases; junction bases not matched to a gene: 3. Germline V gene sequence: CDR1 LGHDT, CDR2 YNNKEL (reference sequence). CDR3 residues: CASTRTSGNEQFF. The CDR3 nucleotides are TGTGCCAGCACCCGGACTAGCGGCAATGAGCAGTTCTTC.

This clone has just one count. The CDR3: CASRPGLAETGELFF. The CDR3 DNA sequence: TGCGCCAGCAGGCCTGGACTAGCGGAGACCGGGGAGCTGTTTTTT. The chain couples TRBV5-1 to TRBJ2-2; 10 positions agree with TRBD2. The V and J ends lost 5 bases and 5 bases, in that order; junction bases with no gene match: 6. Germline CDR1 SGHRS, CDR2 YFSETQ. This CDR3 has 15 amino acids.

The chain joins TRBV7-8 to TRBJ1-5; D gene uncertain. The germline V gene encodes CDR1 SGHVS and CDR2 FQNEAQ. The CDR3 contains 15 residues. Trimming left V 1 base short and J 0 bases short, with 7 bases between. The DNA of the CDR3 is TGTGCCAGCAGCTTAGGGGAGCTTAGCAATCAGCCCCAGCATTTT. It yields the protein CASSLGELSNQPQHF. Full variable domain (outside the CDR3, taken from reference TRBV7-8 and TRBJ1-5): GAGVSQSPRYKVAKRGQDVALRCDPISGHVSLFWYQQALGQGPEFLTYFQNEAQLDKSGLPSDRFFAERPEGSVSTLKIQRTQQEDSAVYLCASSLGELSNQPQHFGDGTRLSIL.

The chain joins TRBV27 to TRBJ2-5, with 7 bases that match TRBD2. In germline, CDR1 is MNHEY, CDR2 SMNVEV (reference sequence). The CDR3 covers 15 residues. V gave up 2 bases and J gave up 2 bases; unmatched junction bases: 5. CDR3 sequence: CASSLISGGQETQYF. In DNA form, the CDR3 reads TGTGCCAGCAGTTTAATATCCGGGGGGCAAGAGACCCAGTACTTC.

The chain employs TRBV19 and TRBJ2-7, with 8 bases that match TRBD2. Germline V gene lookup returns CDR1 LNHDA and CDR2 SQIVND (reference sequence). Germline trimming cut 3 bases from V and 2 bases from J; bases unmatched to any gene: 6. The CDR3 consists of 15 residues. This CDR3 is CASSISSGFAYEQYF. CDR3 bases: TGTGCCAGTAGTATCTCTAGCGGGTTCGCCTACGAGCAGTACTTC.

The chain has TRBV19 and TRBJ2-7; 7 bases are a match to TRBD1. The CDR3 covers 13 residues. The germline CDR1 and CDR2 sequences are LNHDA and SQIVND (reference sequence). The V gene end was trimmed by 6 bases and the J gene end by 0 bases; junction bases not matched to a gene: 2. The CDR3 sequence is CASRAGGSYEQYF. In nucleotides, the CDR3 is TGTGCCAGTAGGGCAGGGGGCTCCTACGAGCAGTACTTC. The full variable domain, in which reference TRBV19 and TRBJ2-7 provide the parts outside the CDR3, is DGGITQSPKYLFRKEGQNVTLSCEQNLNHDAMYWYRQDPGQGLRLIYYSQIVNDFQKGDIAEGYSVSREKKESFPLTVTSAQKNPTAFYLCASRAGGSYEQYFGPGTRLTVT.

V and J are TRBV7-9 and TRBJ1-1; D unclear. The germline CDR1 and CDR2 sequences are SEHNR and FQNEAQ (reference sequence). The CDR3 consists of 17 residues. V was clipped by 6 bases and J by 3 bases, with 23 bases between them. Written as DNA, the CDR3 is TGTGCCAGCAGATCCGGAGGGTTGGGGTTAGGGCACACTGAAGCTTTCTTT. This encodes CASRSGGLGLGHTEAFF.

The CDR3 loop is CASSPTPGQGAEKLFF. In nucleotides, the CDR3 is TGTGCCAGCAGCCCAACCCCGGGACAGGGTGCTGAAAAACTGTTTTTT. The chain employs TRBV7-6 and TRBJ1-4; 9 positions agree with TRBD1. Losses at the gene ends were 5 bases for V and 7 bases for J; bases not matched to a gene: 11. Per the germline V gene, CDR1 is SGHVS and CDR2 is FNYEAQ. The CDR3 runs 16 residues. The whole variable domain, filled in from reference TRBV7-6 and TRBJ1-4, reads GAGVSQSPRYKVTKRGQDVALRCDPISGHVSLYWYRQALGQGPEFLTYFNYEAQQDKSGLPNDRFSAERPEGSISTLTIQRTEQRDSAMYRCASSPTPGQGAEKLFFGSGTQLSVL.

The J gene is TRBJ2-3, the V gene TRBV20-1; perhaps TRBD2 as D (5 bases). Germline V gene data show CDR1 as DFQATT and CDR2 as SNEGSKA (reference sequence). Trimming left V 3 bases short and J 4 bases short, with 14 bases between. CDR3 length equals 14 residues. CDR3 amino acids: CSASSSGRADTQYF. CDR3 in DNA: TGCAGTGCTAGTAGCAGCGGTCGAGCAGATACGCAGTATTTT.

J is TRBJ1-2 and V is TRBV5-6; 7 bases match TRBD1. The germline V gene has CDR1 SGHDT and CDR2 YYEEEE. The CDR3 totals 13 residues. The V segment lost 2 bases and the J segment 9 bases; nucleotides outside the gene matches: 7. CDR3 nucleotides: TGTGCCAGCAGCTTTGAGGGGGCTGGTAGCTACACCTTC. Amino acids: CASSFEGAGSYTF.

This sequence joins TRBV2 and TRBJ1-5, with TRBD1 matching 8 bases. From germline, CDR1 is SNHLY and CDR2 FYNNEI. The CDR3 is made up of 14 amino acids. Trimming cost V 7 bases and J 4 bases; bases outside gene matches: 6. The DNA of the CDR3 is TGTGCCAGCAATGACAGGGGTCATAATCAGCCCCAGCATTTT. It specifies CASNDRGHNQPQHF.

V usage is TRBV5-1 and J usage is TRBJ2-1, with 7 bases identical to TRBD2. The CDR3 sequence is 14 residues long. Germline values: CDR1 SGHRS, CDR2 YFSETQ. Unmatched junction bases numbered 11, after V lost 4 bases and J lost 10 bases. In nucleotides, the CDR3 is TGCGCCAGCAGCCTCCAGGCGGGAGTCGGCGAGCAGTTCTTC. Protein sequence: CASSLQAGVGEQFF.

The V and J genes are TRBV20-1 and TRBJ2-5; TRBD1 matches 8 bases. Germline CDR1 reads DFQATT; CDR2 reads SNEGSKA (reference sequence). CDR3 length equals 17 residues. Losses at the gene ends were 3 bases for V and 2 bases for J; bases not matched to a gene: 14. CDR3 nucleotides: TGCAGTGCTAGTATGGGGCGGGACAGGTCTCTTCAAGAGACCCAGTACTTC. Translating it yields CSASMGRDRSLQETQYF.

The chain combines TRBV27 with TRBJ2-5, with D tentatively TRBD1 (6 bases). V was cut by 3 bases and J by 3 bases, with 11 bases left in between. The length of the CDR3 is 14 residues. Per germline, CDR1 MNHEY and CDR2 SMNVEV (reference sequence). DNA of the CDR3: TGTGCCAGCAGTTTGCAGGGGCCAAAAGAGACCCAGTACTTC. It yields the protein CASSLQGPKETQYF.

V usage is TRBV5-6 and J usage is TRBJ2-7; TRBD1 is a possible D gene (6 bases). CDR1 is SGHDT, CDR2 YYEEEE, per germline. With 2 bases removed from V and 6 bases from J, the gap between germline ends came to 12 bases. This CDR3 contains 13 residues. CDR3 in DNA: TGTGCCAGCAGCTTCGGACAGTCTGGCGAGCAGTACTTC. Translating it yields CASSFGQSGEQYF.

V is TRBV28 and J is TRBJ2-5; 8 positions match TRBD1. Losses at the gene ends were 3 bases for V and 8 bases for J; bases not matched to a gene: 2. CDR3 length: 12 residues. In germline, CDR1 is MDHEN, CDR2 SYDVKM. The chain's CDR3 is CASSFGQGTQYF. CDR3 in DNA: TGTGCCAGCAGTTTCGGACAGGGCACCCAGTACTTC. The full variable domain, in which reference TRBV28 and TRBJ2-5 provide the parts outside the CDR3, is DVKVTQSSRYLVKRTGEKVFLECVQDMDHENMFWYRQDPGLGLRLIYFSYDVKMKEKGDIPEGYSVSREKKERFSLILESASTNQTSMYLCASSFGQGTQYFGPGTRLLVL.

This clone has just a few counts. The chain is built from TRBV29-1 and TRBJ2-3; D ambiguous. The germline V and J ends were trimmed by 1 base and 1 base, with 12 bases remaining between them. Germline-derived CDR1 and CDR2 are SQVTM and ANQGSEA. This CDR3 is 15 amino acids long. In nucleotides, the CDR3 is TGCAGCGTTGAAGGAGTTGAAGTGGGCACAGATACGCAGTATTTT. Protein sequence: CSVEGVEVGTDTQYF.